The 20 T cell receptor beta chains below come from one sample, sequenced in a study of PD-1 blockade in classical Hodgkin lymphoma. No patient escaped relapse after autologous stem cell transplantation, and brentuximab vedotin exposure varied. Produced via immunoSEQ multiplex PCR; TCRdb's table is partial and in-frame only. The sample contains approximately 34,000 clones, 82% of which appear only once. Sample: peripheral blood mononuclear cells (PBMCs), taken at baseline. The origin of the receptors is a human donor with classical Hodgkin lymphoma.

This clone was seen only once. This CDR3 is CASSSGQGSEQYF. CDR3 coding DNA: TGTGCCAGCAGTTCGGGACAGGGGAGCGAGCAGTACTTC. This chain uses TRBV27 with TRBJ2-7; TRBD1 matches 10 bases. This CDR3 is built from 13 residues. Germline lookup yields CDR1 MNHEY and CDR2 SMNVEV (reference sequence). V lost 4 bases, J lost 6 bases, and 3 bases stayed unmatched.

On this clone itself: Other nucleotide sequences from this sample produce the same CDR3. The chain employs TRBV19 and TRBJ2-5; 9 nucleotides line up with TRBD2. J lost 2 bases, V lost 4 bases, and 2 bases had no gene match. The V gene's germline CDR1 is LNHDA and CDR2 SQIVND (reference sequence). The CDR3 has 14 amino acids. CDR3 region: CASSTLAGQETQYF. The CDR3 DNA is TGTGCCAGTAGTACCCTAGCGGGGCAAGAGACCCAGTACTTC.

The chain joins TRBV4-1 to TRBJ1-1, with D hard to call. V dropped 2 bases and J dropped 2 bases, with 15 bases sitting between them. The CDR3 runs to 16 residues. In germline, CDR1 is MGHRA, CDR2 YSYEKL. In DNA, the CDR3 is TGCGCCAGCAGCCAACCCCAGACCGACCAAAACACTGAAGCTTTCTTT. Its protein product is CASSQPQTDQNTEAFF.

CDR3: CAIPEVFEAFF. The CDR3 nucleotides are TGTGCCATCCCTGAGGTGTTTGAAGCTTTCTTT. This chain joins TRBV10-3 and TRBJ1-1; D unresolved. Germline CDR1 is ENHRY and CDR2 is SYGVKD. The CDR3 has 11 residues. The V gene lost 8 bases and the J gene lost 7 bases, with 11 bases spanning the gap.

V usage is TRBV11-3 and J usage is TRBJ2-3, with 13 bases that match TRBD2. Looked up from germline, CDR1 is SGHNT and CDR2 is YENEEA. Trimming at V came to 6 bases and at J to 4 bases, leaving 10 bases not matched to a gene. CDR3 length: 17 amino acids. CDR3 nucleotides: TGTGCCAGCAGAACTAGCGGGGGGGCCCTCCTTCCAGATACGCAGTATTTT. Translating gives CASRTSGGALLPDTQYF.

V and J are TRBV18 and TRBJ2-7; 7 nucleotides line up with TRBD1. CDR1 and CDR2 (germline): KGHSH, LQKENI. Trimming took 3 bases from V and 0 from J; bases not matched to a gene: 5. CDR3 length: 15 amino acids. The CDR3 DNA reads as TGTGCCAGCTCACCCGGACAGGCCCTCTCCTACGAGCAGTACTTC. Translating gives CASSPGQALSYEQYF.

CDR3 DNA: TGTGCCAGCAGTTACTCGATCTCGGAGACCCAGTACTTC. It encodes CASSYSISETQYF. The rearrangement joins TRBV6-5 to TRBJ2-5; D gene unclear. V lost 0 bases to trimming and J lost 5 bases, with 7 bases between them. CDR1 and CDR2 (germline): MNHEY, SVGAGI. The CDR3 contains 13 residues.

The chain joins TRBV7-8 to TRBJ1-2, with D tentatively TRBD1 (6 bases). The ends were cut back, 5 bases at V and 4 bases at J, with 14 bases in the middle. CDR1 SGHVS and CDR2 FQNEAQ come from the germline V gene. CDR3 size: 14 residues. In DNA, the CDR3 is TGTGCCAGCAGCCTTCAAGAACAGGGCTATGGCTACACCTTC. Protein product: CASSLQEQGYGYTF.

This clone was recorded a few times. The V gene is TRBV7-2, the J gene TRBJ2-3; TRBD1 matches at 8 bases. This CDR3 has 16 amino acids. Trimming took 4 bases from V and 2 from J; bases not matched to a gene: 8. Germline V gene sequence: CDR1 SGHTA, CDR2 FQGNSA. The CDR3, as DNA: TGTGCCAGCAGCTCCGGACAGGGACTTAACACAGATACGCAGTATTTT. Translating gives CASSSGQGLNTDTQYF.

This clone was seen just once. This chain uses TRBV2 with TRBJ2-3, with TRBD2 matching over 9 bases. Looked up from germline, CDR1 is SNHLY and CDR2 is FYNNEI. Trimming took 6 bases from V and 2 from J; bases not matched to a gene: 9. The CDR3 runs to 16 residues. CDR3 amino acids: CASSQRLAEPTDTQYF. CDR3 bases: TGTGCCAGCAGCCAAAGACTAGCGGAACCCACAGATACGCAGTATTTT.

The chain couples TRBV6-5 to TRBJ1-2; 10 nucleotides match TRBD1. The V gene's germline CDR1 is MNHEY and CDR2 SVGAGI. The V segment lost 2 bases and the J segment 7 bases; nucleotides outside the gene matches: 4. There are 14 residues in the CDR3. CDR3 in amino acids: CASSYNWDRGGYTF. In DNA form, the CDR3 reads TGTGCCAGCAGTTACAACTGGGACAGGGGTGGCTACACCTTC.

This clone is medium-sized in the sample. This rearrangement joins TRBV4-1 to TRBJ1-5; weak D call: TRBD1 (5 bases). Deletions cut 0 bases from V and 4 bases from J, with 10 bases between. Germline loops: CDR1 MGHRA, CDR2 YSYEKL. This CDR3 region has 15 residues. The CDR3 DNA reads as TGCGCCAGCAGCCAAGAAGGACACGGTAATCAGCCCCAGCATTTT. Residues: CASSQEGHGNQPQHF.

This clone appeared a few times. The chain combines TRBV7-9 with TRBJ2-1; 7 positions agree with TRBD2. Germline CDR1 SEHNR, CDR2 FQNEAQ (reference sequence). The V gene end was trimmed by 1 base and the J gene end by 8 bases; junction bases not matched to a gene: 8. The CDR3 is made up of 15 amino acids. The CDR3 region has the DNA TGTGCCAGCAGCTTAGGTGCAGCGGGGTATGATGAGCAGTTCTTC. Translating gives CASSLGAAGYDEQFF.

CDR3: CATRPGQSTDTQYF. CDR3 nucleotides: TGCGCCACGAGACCGGGACAGAGCACAGATACGCAGTATTTT. The chain has TRBV5-1 and TRBJ2-3, with 7 bases that match TRBD1. V gave up 9 bases and J gave up 0 bases; unmatched junction bases: 7. The V gene's germline CDR1 is SGHRS and CDR2 YFSETQ. This CDR3 is 14 amino acids long.

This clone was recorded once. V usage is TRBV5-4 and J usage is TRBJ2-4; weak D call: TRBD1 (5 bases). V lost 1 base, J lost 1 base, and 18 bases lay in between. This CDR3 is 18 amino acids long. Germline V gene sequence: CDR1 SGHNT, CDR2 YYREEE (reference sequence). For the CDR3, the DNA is TGTGCCAGCAGCTTGTTGCGAGACAGTCAATCGGCCAAAAACATTCAGTACTTC. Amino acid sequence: CASSLLRDSQSAKNIQYF.

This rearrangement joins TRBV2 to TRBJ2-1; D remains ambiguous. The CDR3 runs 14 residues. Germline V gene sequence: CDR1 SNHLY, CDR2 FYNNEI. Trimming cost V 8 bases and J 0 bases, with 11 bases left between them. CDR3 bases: TGTGCCAGCGGCAAGGCGAGCTCCTACAATGAGCAGTTCTTC. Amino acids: CASGKASSYNEQFF.

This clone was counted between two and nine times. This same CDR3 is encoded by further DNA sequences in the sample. The CDR3 DNA is TGTGCCAGCAGCTTGGCCGGGACAGCCCTTTCCTACGAGCAGTACTTC. This sequence encodes CASSLAGTALSYEQYF. V gene TRBV5-6 combines with J gene TRBJ2-7; 7 bases line up with TRBD1. The J segment lost 1 base and the V segment lost 0 bases, leaving 7 bases of the junction unmatched. This CDR3 contains 16 residues. The V gene's germline CDR1 is SGHDT and CDR2 YYEEEE.

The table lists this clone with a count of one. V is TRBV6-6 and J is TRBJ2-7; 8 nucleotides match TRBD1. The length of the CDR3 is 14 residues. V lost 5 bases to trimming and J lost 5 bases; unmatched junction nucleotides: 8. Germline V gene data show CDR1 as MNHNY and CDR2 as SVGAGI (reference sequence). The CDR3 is CASSTGGKSDEQYF. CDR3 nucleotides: TGTGCCAGCAGTACAGGGGGAAAAAGCGACGAGCAGTACTTC.

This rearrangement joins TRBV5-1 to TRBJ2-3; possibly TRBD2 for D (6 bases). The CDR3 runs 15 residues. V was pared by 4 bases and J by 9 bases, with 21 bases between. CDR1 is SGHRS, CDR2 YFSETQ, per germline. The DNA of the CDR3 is TGCGCCAGCAGCCCCGGCGGGACGGATACTAGCACGCAGTATTTT. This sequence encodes CASSPGGTDTSTQYF.

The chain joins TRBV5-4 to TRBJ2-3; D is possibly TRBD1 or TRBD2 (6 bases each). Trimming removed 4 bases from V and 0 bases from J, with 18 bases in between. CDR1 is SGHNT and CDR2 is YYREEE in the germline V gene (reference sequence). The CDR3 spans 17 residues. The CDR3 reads CASSLPGAGTSTDTQYF. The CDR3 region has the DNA TGTGCCAGCAGCCTCCCAGGGGCGGGAACTAGCACAGATACGCAGTATTTT.